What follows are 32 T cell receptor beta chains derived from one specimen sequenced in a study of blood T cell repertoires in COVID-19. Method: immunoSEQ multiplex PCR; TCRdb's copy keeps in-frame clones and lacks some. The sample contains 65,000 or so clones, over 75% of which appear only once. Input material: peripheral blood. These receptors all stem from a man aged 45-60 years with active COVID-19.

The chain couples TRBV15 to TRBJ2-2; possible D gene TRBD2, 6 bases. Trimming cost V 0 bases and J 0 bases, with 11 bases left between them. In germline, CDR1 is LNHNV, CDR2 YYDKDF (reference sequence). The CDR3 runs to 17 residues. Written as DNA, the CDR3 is TGTGCCACCAGCAGAGAGCGGGACTCCGCGAACACCGGGGAGCTGTTTTTT. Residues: CATSRERDSANTGELFF.

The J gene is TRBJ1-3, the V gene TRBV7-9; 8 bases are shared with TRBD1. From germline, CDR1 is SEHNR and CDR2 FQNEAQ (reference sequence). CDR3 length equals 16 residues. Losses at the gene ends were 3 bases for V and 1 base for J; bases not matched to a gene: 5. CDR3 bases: TGTGCCAGCAGCTTGAGACAGGGGTTTTCTGGAAACACCATATATTTT. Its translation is CASSLRQGFSGNTIYF.

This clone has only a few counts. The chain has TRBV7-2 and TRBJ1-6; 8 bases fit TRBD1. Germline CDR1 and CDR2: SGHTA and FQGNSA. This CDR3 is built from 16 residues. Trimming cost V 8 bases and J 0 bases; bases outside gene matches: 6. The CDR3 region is CASRRTGSSYNSPLHF. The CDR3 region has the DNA TGTGCCAGCCGACGGACAGGGAGCTCCTATAATTCACCCCTCCACTTT.

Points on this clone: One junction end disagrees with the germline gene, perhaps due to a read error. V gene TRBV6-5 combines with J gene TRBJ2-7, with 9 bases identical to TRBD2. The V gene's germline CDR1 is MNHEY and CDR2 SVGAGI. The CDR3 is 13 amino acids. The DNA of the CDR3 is TGTGCCAGCAGTCTTTCTACGGGCGGGAGGGCCCTTTTC. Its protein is CASSLSTGGRALF.

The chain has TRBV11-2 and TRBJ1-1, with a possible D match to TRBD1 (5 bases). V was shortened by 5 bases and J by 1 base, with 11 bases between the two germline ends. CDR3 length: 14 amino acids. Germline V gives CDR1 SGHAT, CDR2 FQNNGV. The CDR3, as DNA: TGTGCCAGCAGCACCGGGGGGAAGAACACTGAAGCTTTCTTT. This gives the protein CASSTGGKNTEAFF.

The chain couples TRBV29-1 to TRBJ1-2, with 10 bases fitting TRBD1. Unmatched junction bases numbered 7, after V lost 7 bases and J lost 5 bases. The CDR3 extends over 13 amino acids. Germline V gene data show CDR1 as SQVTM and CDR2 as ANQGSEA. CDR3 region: CSAGGGQGYGYTF. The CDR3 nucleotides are TGCAGCGCGGGTGGGGGACAGGGGTATGGCTACACCTTC.

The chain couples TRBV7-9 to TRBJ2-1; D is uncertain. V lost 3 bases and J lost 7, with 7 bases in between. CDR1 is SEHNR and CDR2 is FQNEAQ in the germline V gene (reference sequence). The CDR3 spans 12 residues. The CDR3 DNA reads TGTGCCAGCAGCTTCGAGTTTAATGAGCAGTTCTTC. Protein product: CASSFEFNEQFF.

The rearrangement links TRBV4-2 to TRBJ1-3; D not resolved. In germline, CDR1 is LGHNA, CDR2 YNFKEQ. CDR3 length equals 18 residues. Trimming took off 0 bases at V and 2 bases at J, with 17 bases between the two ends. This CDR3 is CASSQDGRERRTGNTIYF. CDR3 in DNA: TGTGCCAGCAGCCAAGATGGGAGGGAGCGGCGGACTGGAAACACCATATATTTT.

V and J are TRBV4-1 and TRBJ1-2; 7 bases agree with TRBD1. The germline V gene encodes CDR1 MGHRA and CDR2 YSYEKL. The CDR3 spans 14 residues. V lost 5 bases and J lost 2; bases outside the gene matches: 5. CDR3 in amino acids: CASSRETGNYGYTF. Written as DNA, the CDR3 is TGCGCCAGCAGCAGAGAGACAGGGAACTATGGCTACACCTTC.

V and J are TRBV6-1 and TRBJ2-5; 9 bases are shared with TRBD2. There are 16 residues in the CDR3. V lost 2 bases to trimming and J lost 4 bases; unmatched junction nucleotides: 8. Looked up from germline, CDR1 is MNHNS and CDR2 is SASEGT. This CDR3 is CASSEIKSSGGETQYF. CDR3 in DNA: TGTGCCAGCAGTGAAATAAAAAGTAGCGGGGGAGAGACCCAGTACTTC.

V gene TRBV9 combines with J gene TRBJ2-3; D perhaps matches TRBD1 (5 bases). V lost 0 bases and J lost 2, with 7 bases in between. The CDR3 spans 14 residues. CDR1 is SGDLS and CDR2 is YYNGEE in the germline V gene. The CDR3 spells CASSVEDNTDTQYF. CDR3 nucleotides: TGTGCCAGCAGCGTAGAGGACAACACAGATACGCAGTATTTT.

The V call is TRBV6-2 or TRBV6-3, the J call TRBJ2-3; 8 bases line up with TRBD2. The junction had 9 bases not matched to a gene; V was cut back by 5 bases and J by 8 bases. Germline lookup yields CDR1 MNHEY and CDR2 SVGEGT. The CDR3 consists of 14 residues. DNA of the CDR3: TGTGCCAGCAGTGCGCGGGGGGCCCTAGGTACGCAGTATTTT. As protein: CASSARGALGTQYF.

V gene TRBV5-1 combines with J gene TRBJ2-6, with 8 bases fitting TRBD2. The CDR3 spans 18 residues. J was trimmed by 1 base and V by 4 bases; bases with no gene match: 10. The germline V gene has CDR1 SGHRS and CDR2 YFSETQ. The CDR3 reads CASSPLGGGRSGANVLTF. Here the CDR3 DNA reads TGCGCCAGCAGCCCGCTCGGGGGCGGGAGGTCTGGGGCCAACGTCCTGACTTTC. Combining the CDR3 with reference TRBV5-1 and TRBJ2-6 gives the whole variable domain KAGVTQTPRYLIKTRGQQVTLSCSPISGHRSVSWYQQTPGQGLQFLFEYFSETQRNKGNFPGRFSGRQFSNSRSEMNVSTLELGDSALYLCASSPLGGGRSGANVLTFGAGSRLTVL.

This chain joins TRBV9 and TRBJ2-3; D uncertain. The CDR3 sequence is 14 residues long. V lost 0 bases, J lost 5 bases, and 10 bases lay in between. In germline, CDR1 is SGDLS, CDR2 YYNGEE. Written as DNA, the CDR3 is TGTGCCAGCAGCGTAGAGGTAGCCCAAGATACGCAGTATTTT. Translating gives CASSVEVAQDTQYF.

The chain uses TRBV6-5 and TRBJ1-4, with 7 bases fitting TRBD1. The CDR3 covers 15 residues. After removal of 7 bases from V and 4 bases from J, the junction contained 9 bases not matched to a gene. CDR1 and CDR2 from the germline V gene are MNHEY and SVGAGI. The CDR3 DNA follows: TGTGCCAGCACTCAAAACAGGGGCCGTAATGAAAAACTGTTTTTT. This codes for CASTQNRGRNEKLFF.

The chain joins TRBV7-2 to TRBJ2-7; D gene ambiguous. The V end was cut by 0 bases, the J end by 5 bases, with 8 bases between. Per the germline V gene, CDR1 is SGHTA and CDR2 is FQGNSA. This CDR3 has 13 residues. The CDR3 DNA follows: TGTGCCAGCAGCTTAGCAGTAGCTCACGAGCAGTACTTC. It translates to CASSLAVAHEQYF.

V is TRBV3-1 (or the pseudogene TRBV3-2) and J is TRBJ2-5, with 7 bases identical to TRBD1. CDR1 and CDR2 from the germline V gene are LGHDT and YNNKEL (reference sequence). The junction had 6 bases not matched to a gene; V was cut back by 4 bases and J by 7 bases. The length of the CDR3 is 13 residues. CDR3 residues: CASSRTGRGTQYF. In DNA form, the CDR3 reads TGTGCCAGCAGCCGGACAGGCCGAGGGACCCAGTACTTC.

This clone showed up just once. The CDR3 sequence is CASSPRGRKFSSYEKLFF. The DNA for the CDR3 is TGTGCCAGCAGCCCCAGGGGGCGCAAATTTTCTTCGTATGAAAAACTGTTTTTT. This sequence joins TRBV7-2 and TRBJ1-4; 8 bases align to TRBD1. The V gene end was trimmed by 5 bases and the J gene end by 6 bases; junction bases not matched to a gene: 17. Germline V gene data show CDR1 as SGHTA and CDR2 as FQGNSA. The CDR3 is 18 amino acids. Combining the CDR3 with reference TRBV7-2 and TRBJ1-4 gives the whole variable domain GAGVSQSPSNKVTEKGKDVELRCDPISGHTALYWYRQSLGQGLEFLIYFQGNSAPDKSGLPSDRFSAERTGGSVSTLTIQRTQQEDSAVYLCASSPRGRKFSSYEKLFFGSGTQLSVL.

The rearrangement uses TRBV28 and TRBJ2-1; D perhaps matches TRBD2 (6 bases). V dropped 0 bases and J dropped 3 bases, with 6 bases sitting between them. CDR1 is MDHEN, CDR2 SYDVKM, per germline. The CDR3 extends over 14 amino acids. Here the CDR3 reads CASSLWRDYNEQFF. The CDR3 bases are TGTGCCAGCAGTTTATGGCGGGACTACAATGAGCAGTTCTTC.

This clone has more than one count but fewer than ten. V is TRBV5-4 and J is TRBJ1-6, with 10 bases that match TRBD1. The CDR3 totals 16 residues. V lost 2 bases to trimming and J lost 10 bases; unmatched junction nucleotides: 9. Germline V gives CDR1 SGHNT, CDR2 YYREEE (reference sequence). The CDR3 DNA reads TGTGCCAGCAGCTTTGGCGGGACAGGGGACGGATCACCCCTCCACTTT. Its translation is CASSFGGTGDGSPLHF.

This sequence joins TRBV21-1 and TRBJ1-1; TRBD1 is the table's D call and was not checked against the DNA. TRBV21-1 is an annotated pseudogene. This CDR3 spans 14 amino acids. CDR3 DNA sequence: TGTGCCAGAGACGAGACAGGGCCCAACACTGAAGCTTTCTTT. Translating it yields CARDETGPNTEAFF.

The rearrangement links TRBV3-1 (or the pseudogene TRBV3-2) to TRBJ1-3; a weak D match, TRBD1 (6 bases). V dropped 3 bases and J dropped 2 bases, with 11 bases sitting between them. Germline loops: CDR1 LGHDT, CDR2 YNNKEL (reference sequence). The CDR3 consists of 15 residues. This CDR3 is CASSQGAFPGNTIYF. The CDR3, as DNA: TGTGCCAGCAGCCAGGGGGCCTTTCCTGGAAACACCATATATTTT.

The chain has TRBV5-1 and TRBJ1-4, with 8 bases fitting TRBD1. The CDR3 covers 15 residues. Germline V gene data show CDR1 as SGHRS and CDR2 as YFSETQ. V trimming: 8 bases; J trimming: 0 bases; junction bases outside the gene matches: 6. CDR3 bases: TGCGCCAGAGACAGGGGTCTCGCAACTAATGAAAAACTGTTTTTT. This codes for CARDRGLATNEKLFF.

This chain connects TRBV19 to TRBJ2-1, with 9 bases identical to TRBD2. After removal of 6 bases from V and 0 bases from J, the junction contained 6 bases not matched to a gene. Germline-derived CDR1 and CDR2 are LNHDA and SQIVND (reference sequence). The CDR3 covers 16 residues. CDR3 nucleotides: TGTGCCAGTAGGACGACTAGCGGCTCCTCCTACAATGAGCAGTTCTTC. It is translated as CASRTTSGSSYNEQFF.

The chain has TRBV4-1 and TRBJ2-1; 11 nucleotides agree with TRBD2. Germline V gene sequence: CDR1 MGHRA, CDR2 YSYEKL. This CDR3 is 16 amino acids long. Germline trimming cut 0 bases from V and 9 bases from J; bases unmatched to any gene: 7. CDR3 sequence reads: CASSQDATSGSGEQFF. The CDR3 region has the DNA TGCGCCAGCAGCCAAGATGCAACTAGCGGGAGCGGTGAGCAGTTCTTC.

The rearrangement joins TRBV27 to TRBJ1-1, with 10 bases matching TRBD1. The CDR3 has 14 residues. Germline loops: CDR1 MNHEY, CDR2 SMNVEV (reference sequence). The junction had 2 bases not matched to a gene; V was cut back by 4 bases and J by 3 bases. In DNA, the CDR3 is TGTGCCAGCAGTTCGGGACAGGGGTACACTGAAGCTTTCTTT. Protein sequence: CASSSGQGYTEAFF.

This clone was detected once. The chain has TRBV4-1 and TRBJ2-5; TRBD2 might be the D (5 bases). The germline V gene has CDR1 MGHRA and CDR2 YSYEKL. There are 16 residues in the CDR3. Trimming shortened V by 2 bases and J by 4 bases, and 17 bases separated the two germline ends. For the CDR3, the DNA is TGCGCCAGCAGCCAAAACACCAGTCCGGGGTTAGAGACCCAGTACTTC. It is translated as CASSQNTSPGLETQYF.

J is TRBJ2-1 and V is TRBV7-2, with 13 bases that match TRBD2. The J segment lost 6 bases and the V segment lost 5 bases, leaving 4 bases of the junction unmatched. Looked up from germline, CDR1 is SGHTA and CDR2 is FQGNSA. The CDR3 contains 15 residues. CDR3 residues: CASSLTSGRFNEQFF. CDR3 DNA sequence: TGTGCCAGCAGCCTGACTAGCGGGAGGTTCAATGAGCAGTTCTTC.

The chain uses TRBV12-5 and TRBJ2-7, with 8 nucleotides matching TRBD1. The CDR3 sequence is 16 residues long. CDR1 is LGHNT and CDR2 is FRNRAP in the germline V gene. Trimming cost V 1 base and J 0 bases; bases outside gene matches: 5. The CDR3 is CASGLGGDRSSYEQYF. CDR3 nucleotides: TGTGCTAGTGGTTTGGGGGGGGACAGGAGCTCCTACGAGCAGTACTTC.

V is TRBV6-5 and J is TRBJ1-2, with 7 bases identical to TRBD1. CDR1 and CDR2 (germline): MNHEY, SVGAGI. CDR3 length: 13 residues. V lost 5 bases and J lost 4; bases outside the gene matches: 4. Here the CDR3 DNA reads TGTGCCAGCAGTAGGGACAGCCTCTATGGCTACACCTTC. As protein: CASSRDSLYGYTF.

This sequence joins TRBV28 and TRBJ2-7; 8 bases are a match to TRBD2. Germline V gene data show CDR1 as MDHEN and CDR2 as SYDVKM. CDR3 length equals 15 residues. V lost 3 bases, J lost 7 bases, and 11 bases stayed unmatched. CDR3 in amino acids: CASSFLSGAPGEQYF. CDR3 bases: TGTGCCAGCAGTTTCCTTAGCGGGGCGCCCGGGGAGCAGTACTTC. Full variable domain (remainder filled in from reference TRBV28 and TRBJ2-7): DVKVTQSSRYLVKRTGEKVFLECVQDMDHENMFWYRQDPGLGLRLIYFSYDVKMKEKGDIPEGYSVSREKKERFSLILESASTNQTSMYLCASSFLSGAPGEQYFGPGTRLTVT.

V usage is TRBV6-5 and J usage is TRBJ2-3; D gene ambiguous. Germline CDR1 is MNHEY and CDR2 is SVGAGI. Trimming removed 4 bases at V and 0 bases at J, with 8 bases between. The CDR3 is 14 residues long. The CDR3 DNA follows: TGTGCCAGCAGTTTCAGGTTTAGCACAGATACGCAGTATTTT. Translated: CASSFRFSTDTQYF.